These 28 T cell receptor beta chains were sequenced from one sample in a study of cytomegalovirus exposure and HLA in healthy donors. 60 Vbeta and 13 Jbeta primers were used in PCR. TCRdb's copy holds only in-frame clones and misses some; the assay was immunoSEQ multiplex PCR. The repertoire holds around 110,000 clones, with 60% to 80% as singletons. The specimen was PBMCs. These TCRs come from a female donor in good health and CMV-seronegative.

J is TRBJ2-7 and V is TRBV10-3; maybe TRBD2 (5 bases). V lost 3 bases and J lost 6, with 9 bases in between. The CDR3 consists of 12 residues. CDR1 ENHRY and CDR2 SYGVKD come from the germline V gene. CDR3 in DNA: TGTGCCATCAGTGACGCACGGGGCGAGCAGTACTTC. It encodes CAISDARGEQYF.

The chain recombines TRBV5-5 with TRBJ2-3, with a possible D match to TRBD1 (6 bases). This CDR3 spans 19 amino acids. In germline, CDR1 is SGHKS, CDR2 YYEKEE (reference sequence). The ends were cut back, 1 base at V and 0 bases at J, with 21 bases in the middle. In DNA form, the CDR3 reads TGTGCCAGCAGCTTGCGGGAACACAGGGTAGGGTTGAGCACAGATACGCAGTATTTT. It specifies CASSLREHRVGLSTDTQYF.

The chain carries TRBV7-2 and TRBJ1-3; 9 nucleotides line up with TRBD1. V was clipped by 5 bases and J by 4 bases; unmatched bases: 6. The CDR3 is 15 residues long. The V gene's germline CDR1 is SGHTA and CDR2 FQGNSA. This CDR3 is CASSLGTGRGNTIYF. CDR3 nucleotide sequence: TGTGCCAGCAGCCTGGGGACAGGGAGGGGAAACACCATATATTTT.

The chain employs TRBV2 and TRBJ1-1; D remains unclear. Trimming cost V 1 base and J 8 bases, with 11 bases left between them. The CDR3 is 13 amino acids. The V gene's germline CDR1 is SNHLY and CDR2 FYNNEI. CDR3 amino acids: CASSEVLRSEAFF. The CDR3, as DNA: TGTGCCAGCAGTGAAGTCTTGAGGTCAGAAGCTTTCTTT.

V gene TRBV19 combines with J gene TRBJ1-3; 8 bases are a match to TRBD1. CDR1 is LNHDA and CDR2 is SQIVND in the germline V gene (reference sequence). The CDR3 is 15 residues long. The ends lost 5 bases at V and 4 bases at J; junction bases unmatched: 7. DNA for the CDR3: TGTGCCAGTAGTCTATTCCGGGACAGGGGAAACACCATATATTTT. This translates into CASSLFRDRGNTIYF.

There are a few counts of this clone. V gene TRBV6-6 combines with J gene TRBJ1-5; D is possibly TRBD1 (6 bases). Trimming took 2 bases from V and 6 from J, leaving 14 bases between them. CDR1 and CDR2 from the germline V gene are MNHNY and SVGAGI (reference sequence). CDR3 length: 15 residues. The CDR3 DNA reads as TGTGCCAGCAGTTACGGGCAGGGGCCAGTTCAGCCCCAGCATTTT. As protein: CASSYGQGPVQPQHF.

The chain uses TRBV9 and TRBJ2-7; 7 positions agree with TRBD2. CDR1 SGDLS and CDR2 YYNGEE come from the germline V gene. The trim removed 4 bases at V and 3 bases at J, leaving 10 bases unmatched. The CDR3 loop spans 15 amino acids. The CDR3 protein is CASSSRGAGFYEQYF. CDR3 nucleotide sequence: TGTGCCAGCAGCTCCCGGGGAGCGGGATTCTACGAGCAGTACTTC.

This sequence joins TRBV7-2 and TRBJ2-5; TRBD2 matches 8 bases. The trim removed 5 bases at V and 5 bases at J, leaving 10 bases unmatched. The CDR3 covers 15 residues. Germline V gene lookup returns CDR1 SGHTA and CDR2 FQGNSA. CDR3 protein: CASSPSSSGKETQYF. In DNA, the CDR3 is TGTGCCAGCAGCCCCAGTAGTAGCGGGAAGGAGACCCAGTACTTC.

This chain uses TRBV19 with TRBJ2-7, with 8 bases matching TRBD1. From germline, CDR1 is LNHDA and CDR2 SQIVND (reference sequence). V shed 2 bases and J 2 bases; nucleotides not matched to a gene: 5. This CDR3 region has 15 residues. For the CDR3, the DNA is TGTGCCAGTAGTATAAGGACAGGGCCCACCTACGAGCAGTACTTC. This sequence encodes CASSIRTGPTYEQYF.

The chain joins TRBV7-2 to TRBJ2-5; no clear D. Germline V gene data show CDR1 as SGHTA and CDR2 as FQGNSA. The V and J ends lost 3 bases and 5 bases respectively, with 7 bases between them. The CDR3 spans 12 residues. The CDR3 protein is CASSFRAETQYF. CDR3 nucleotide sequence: TGTGCCAGCAGCTTCCGAGCGGAGACCCAGTACTTC.

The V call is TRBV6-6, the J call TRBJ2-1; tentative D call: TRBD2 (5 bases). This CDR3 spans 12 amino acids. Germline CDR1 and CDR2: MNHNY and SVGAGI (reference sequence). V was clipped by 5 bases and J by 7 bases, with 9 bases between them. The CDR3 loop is CASSLSGNEQFF. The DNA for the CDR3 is TGTGCCAGCAGTCTAAGCGGAAATGAGCAGTTCTTC.

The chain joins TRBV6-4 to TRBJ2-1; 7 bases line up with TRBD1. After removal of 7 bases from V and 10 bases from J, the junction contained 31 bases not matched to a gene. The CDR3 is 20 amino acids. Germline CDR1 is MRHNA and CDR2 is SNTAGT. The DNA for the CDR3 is TGTGCCAGCATCCAGGGGGTCCCGGGTACTAGGGTGCGATATGCAAGGGAGCAGTTCTTC. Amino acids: CASIQGVPGTRVRYAREQFF.

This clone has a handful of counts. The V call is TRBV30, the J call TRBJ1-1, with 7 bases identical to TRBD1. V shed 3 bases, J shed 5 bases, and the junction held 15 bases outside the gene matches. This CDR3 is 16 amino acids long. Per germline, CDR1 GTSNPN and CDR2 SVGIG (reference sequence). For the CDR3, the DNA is TGTGCCTGGAGCAGGGAACGGACAGGTGGGAATACTGAAGCTTTCTTT. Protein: CAWSRERTGGNTEAFF.

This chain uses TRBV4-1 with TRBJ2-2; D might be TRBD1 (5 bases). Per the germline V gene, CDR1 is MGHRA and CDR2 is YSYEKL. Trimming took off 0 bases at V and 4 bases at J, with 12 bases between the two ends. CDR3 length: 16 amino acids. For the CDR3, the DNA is TGCGCCAGCAGCCAAGATTTGGTGGGGCTCACCGGGGAGCTGTTTTTT. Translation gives CASSQDLVGLTGELFF.

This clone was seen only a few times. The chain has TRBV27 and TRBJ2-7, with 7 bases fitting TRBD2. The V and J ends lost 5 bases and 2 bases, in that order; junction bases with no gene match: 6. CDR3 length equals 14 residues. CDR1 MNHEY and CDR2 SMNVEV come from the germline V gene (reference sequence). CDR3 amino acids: CASSIGLEAYEQYF. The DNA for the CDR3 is TGTGCCAGCAGTATCGGACTAGAAGCCTACGAGCAGTACTTC.

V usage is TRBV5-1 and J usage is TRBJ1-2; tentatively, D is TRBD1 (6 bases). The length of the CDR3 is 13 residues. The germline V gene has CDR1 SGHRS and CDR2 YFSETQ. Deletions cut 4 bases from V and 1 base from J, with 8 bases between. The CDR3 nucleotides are TGCGCCAGCAGCGTGGACAGTAACTATGGCTACACCTTC. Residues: CASSVDSNYGYTF.

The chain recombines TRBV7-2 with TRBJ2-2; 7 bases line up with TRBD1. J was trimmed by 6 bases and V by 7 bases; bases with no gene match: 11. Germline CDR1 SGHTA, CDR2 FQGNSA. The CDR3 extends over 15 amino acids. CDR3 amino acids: CASNQWAGGAGELFF. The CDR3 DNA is TGTGCCAGCAACCAGTGGGCAGGGGGAGCCGGGGAGCTGTTTTTT.

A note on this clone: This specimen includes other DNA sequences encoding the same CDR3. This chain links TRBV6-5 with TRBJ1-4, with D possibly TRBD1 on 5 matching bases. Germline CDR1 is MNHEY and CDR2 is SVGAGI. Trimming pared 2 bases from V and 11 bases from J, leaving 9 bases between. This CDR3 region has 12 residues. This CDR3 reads CASSYGGGKLFF. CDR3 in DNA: TGTGCCAGCAGTTACGGGGGAGGGAAACTGTTTTTT.

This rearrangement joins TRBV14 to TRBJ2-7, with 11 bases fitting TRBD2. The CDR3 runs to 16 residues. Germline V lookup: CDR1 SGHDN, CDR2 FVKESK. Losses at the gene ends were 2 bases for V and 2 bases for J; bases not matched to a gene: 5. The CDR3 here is CASSQFGTSGTYEQYF. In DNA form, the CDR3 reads TGTGCCAGCAGCCAATTCGGGACTAGCGGTACCTACGAGCAGTACTTC.

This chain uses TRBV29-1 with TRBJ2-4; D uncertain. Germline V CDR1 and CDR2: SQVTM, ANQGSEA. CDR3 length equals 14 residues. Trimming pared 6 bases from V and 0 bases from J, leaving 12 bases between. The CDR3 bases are TGCAGCGTCCGAGTGAACTTAGCCAAAAACATTCAGTACTTC. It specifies CSVRVNLAKNIQYF.

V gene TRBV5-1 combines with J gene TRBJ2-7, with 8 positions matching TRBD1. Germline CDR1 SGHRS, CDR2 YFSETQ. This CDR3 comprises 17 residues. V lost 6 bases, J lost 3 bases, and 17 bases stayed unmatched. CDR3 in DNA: TGCGCCAGCACCGTAGGGATCCAGGGGGCATCAGTCTACGAGCAGTACTTC. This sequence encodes CASTVGIQGASVYEQYF.

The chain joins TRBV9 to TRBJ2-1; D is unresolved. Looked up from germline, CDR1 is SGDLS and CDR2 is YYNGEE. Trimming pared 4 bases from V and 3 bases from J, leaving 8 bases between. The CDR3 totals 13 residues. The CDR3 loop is CASSPEDYNEQFF. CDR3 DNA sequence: TGTGCCAGCAGCCCAGAGGACTACAATGAGCAGTTCTTC.

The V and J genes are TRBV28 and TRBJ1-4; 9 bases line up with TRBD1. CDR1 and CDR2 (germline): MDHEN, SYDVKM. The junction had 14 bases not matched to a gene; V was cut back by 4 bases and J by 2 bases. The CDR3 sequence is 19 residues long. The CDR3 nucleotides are TGTGCCAGCAGTTCGTCGGGACAGGGCCGTTGGAGGACTAATGAAAAACTGTTTTTT. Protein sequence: CASSSSGQGRWRTNEKLFF.

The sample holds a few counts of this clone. The CDR3 DNA is TGTGCCAGCGGGCAGGGGGCGTCCAGGAGGGCCCAGCATTTT. This gives the protein CASGQGASRRAQHF. The chain couples TRBV28 to TRBJ1-5; TRBD1 matches at 8 bases. The CDR3 has 14 residues. The germline CDR1 and CDR2 sequences are MDHEN and SYDVKM. With 8 bases clipped from V and 11 bases from J, the junction kept 14 bases outside the gene matches.

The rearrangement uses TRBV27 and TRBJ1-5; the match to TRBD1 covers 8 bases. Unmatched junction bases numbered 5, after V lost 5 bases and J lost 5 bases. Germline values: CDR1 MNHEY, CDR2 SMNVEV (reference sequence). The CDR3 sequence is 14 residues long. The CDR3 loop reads CASSDRGFDQPQHF. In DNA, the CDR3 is TGTGCCAGCAGTGACAGGGGTTTTGATCAGCCCCAGCATTTT.

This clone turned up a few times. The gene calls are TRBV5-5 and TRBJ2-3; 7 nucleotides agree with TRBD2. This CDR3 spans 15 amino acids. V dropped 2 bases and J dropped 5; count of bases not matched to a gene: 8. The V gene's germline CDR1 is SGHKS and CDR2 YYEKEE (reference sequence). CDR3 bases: TGTGCCAGCAGCTTCCTAGCGGTCGGGGGAGATACGCAGTATTTT. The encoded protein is CASSFLAVGGDTQYF.

CDR3 nucleotide sequence: TGTGCCAGCAGTTACCGACTAGCGGGAGCAGAGCAGTTCTTC. Its protein is CASSYRLAGAEQFF. J is TRBJ2-1 and V is TRBV6-5; TRBD2 matches 12 bases. The CDR3 runs to 14 residues. Germline CDR1 reads MNHEY; CDR2 reads SVGAGI. V dropped 2 bases and J dropped 10; count of bases not matched to a gene: 3.

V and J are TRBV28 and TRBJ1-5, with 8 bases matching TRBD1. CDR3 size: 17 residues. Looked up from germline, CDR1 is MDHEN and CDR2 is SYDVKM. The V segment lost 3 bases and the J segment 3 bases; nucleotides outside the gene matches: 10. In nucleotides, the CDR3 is TGTGCCAGCAGTTTTACGAGACAGGGGAGCTTCAATCAGCCCCAGCATTTT. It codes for CASSFTRQGSFNQPQHF.